This TCR beta chain was found in a study of cytomegalovirus exposure and HLA in healthy donors. Study conclusions and caveats: The study found most TCR sequences rare, yet found some public TCRs in many donors. Cytomegalovirus association was assigned to some 160 TCR beta chains.

Germline CDR1 reads SEHNR; CDR2 reads FQNEAQ (reference sequence). This CDR3 comprises 18 residues. The ends lost 2 bases at V and 8 bases at J; junction bases unmatched: 15. Comment on this clone: The antigen is not known.

The method was immunoSEQ multiplex PCR; TCRdb's version includes in-frame clones alone and lacks a portion of them. The data show around 150,000 clones, just over 85% seen once. This receptor was identified in a woman between 18 and 29 years old in good health and CMV-seropositive. The sequencing input was PBMCs. The chain recombines TRBV7-9 with TRBJ1-4; 9 bases line up with TRBD1. Here the CDR3 DNA reads TGTGCCAGCAGCTTAACCCCGGGACAGGGAAGGAGGGTCGAAAAACTGTTTTTT. Translated: CASSLTPGQGRRVEKLFF. Full variable domain (remainder filled in from reference TRBV7-9 and TRBJ1-4): DTGVSQNPRHKITKRGQNVTFRCDPISEHNRLYWYRQTLGQGPEFLTYFQNEAQLEKSRLLSDRFSAERPKGSFSTLEIQRTEQGDSAMYLCASSLTPGQGRRVEKLFFGSGTQLSVL.